Listed below are T cell receptor beta chains from one sample, sequenced in a study of blood T cell repertoires in COVID-19. The table came from immunoSEQ multiplex PCR; TCRdb's copy has only in-frame clones and leaves some out. The sample includes about 220,000 clones, 75% to 90% of them seen just once. The specimen was PBMCs or T cells enriched from blood (not recorded which). These receptors were obtained from a woman under 30 in a cohort exposed to, infected with or recovered from COVID-19 (not recorded which). Both conserved end residues are part of each CDR3. A D gene is named only where the DNA matches it firmly. Where a row states a size, it is once, few, many or the class of an expanded clone; other rows omit it.

j_gene: TRBJ2-1
abundance: .
v_gene: TRBV2
d_gene: TRBD1
CDR3nt: TGTGCCAGCAGTGTGACAGGGGATGAGCAGTTCTTC
CDR3aa: CASSVTGDEQFF

j_gene: TRBJ2-1
abundance: .
v_gene: TRBV4-1
d_gene: TRBD2
CDR3nt: TGCGCCAGCAGCCAAGGTGCGGGGGGGCCATACGAGCAGTTCTTC
CDR3aa: CASSQGAGGPYEQFF

j_gene: TRBJ1-5
abundance: .
v_gene: TRBV24-1
d_gene: .
CDR3nt: TGTGCCACCAGTGATAAGGACAGCGATCAGCCCCAGCATTTT
CDR3aa: CATSDKDSDQPQHF

j_gene: TRBJ1-4
abundance: .
v_gene: TRBV11-2
d_gene: .
CDR3nt: TGTGCCAGCAGCTTAATCGGTGAAAAACTGTTTTTT
CDR3aa: CASSLIGEKLFF

j_gene: TRBJ2-1
abundance: .
v_gene: TRBV29-1
d_gene: TRBD2
CDR3nt: TGCAGCGTTGAAGATGGGATAGCGGGAGTTTATGAGCAGTTCTTC
CDR3aa: CSVEDGIAGVYEQFF

j_gene: TRBJ1-4
abundance: .
v_gene: TRBV9
d_gene: .
CDR3nt: TGTGCCAGCAGCGTAGACCGGGGGGCTTCAACTAATGAAAAACTGTTTTTT
CDR3aa: CASSVDRGASTNEKLFF

j_gene: TRBJ1-3
abundance: .
v_gene: TRBV6-5
d_gene: TRBD1
CDR3nt: TGTGCCAGCGAGGGACAGGTATTCTCTGGAAACACCATATATTTT
CDR3aa: CASEGQVFSGNTIYF

j_gene: TRBJ1-4
abundance: .
v_gene: TRBV11-3
d_gene: TRBD1
CDR3nt: TGTGCCAGCAGCCCGGGACAGGGAGGGTTAACTAATGAAAAACTGTTTTTT
CDR3aa: CASSPGQGGLTNEKLFF

j_gene: TRBJ1-1
abundance: .
v_gene: TRBV11-1
d_gene: .
CDR3nt: TGTGCCAGCAGCTCGACAGTGAACACTGAAGCTTTCTTT
CDR3aa: CASSSTVNTEAFF

j_gene: TRBJ1-2
abundance: few
v_gene: TRBV28
d_gene: .
CDR3nt: TGTGCCAGCCTACCACCCCCAGGCAGGTCCTATGGCTACACCTTC
CDR3aa: CASLPPPGRSYGYTF

j_gene: TRBJ2-7
abundance: .
v_gene: TRBV28
d_gene: TRBD1
CDR3nt: TGTGCCAGCAAACTAGGGACAGGGGGGTCCTACGAGCAGTACTTC
CDR3aa: CASKLGTGGSYEQYF

j_gene: TRBJ2-7
abundance: once
v_gene: TRBV2
d_gene: .
CDR3nt: TGTGCCAGCAGTACCCCAGGTCAGCACTACGAGCAGTACTTC
CDR3aa: CASSTPGQHYEQYF

j_gene: TRBJ1-1
abundance: .
v_gene: TRBV4-1
d_gene: .
CDR3nt: TGCGCCAGCAGCCAAGTCTTAGACACTGAAGCTTTCTTT
CDR3aa: CASSQVLDTEAFF

j_gene: TRBJ2-3
abundance: .
v_gene: TRBV27
d_gene: .
CDR3nt: TGTGCCAGCAGTTTATCGCTTAGCCAACGCACAGATACGCAGTATTTT
CDR3aa: CASSLSLSQRTDTQYF

j_gene: TRBJ2-1
abundance: .
v_gene: TRBV4-2
d_gene: TRBD1
CDR3nt: TGTGCCAGCAGCCAAGATGGACAGGGTGTCAATGAGCAGTTCTTC
CDR3aa: CASSQDGQGVNEQFF

j_gene: TRBJ2-2
abundance: .
v_gene: TRBV28
d_gene: .
CDR3nt: TGTGCCAGCAGTTTAAGAGGGGGCACCGGGGAGCTGTTTTTT
CDR3aa: CASSLRGGTGELFF

j_gene: TRBJ1-2
abundance: .
v_gene: TRBV7-2
d_gene: .
CDR3nt: TGTGCCAGCATTCAGGACTTTAACTATGGCTACACCTTC
CDR3aa: CASIQDFNYGYTF

j_gene: TRBJ1-4
abundance: .
v_gene: TRBV5-6
d_gene: TRBD1
CDR3nt: TGTGCCAGCAGCTTGGTCGCGACAGGGGGCGAAAAACTGTTTTTT
CDR3aa: CASSLVATGGEKLFF

j_gene: TRBJ2-7
abundance: .
v_gene: TRBV9
d_gene: .
CDR3nt: TGTGCCAGCAGCGTAGCTGCAGGGCGGTCGTACGAGCAGTACTTC
CDR3aa: CASSVAAGRSYEQYF

j_gene: TRBJ1-2
abundance: .
v_gene: TRBV5-4
d_gene: .
CDR3nt: TGTGCCAGCAGCTTTTGGGGAGGCTATGGCTACACCTTC
CDR3aa: CASSFWGGYGYTF

j_gene: TRBJ1-5
abundance: .
v_gene: TRBV29-1
d_gene: .
CDR3nt: TGCAGCGTTCACGTGGCGGGGGATGGTCAGCCCCAGCATTTT
CDR3aa: CSVHVAGDGQPQHF

j_gene: TRBJ1-2
abundance: .
v_gene: TRBV2
d_gene: TRBD1
CDR3nt: TGTGCCAGCAGGAGACAGGGGGCGCTTGGCTACACCTTC
CDR3aa: CASRRQGALGYTF

j_gene: TRBJ2-1
abundance: .
v_gene: TRBV25-1
d_gene: TRBD1
CDR3nt: TGTGCCAGCAGTGAGTCCCGGGACAGTGCTTACAATGAGCAGTTCTTC
CDR3aa: CASSESRDSAYNEQFF

j_gene: TRBJ2-1
abundance: .
v_gene: TRBV29-1
d_gene: .
CDR3nt: TGCAGCGTTGAAGGTCTAGCGTACCACAATGAGCAGTTCTTC
CDR3aa: CSVEGLAYHNEQFF

j_gene: TRBJ1-4
abundance: .
v_gene: TRBV9
d_gene: .
CDR3nt: TGTGCCAGCAGCCCTCCGAGGGGCAGGGGCCAAAAACTGTTTTTT
CDR3aa: CASSPPRGRGQKLFF

j_gene: TRBJ2-7
abundance: .
v_gene: TRBV2
d_gene: TRBD1
CDR3nt: TGTGCCAGCATGGGACAGGTCTCCTACGAGCAGTACTTC
CDR3aa: CASMGQVSYEQYF

j_gene: TRBJ1-3
abundance: .
v_gene: TRBV4-1
d_gene: .
CDR3nt: TGCGCCAGCAGCCAAGGAGGCATCTCCTCTGGAAACACCATATATTTT
CDR3aa: CASSQGGISSGNTIYF

j_gene: TRBJ1-3
abundance: .
v_gene: TRBV6-5
d_gene: .
CDR3nt: TGTGCCAGCAGCCGTTATCCCAGGGGAAACACCATATATTTT
CDR3aa: CASSRYPRGNTIYF

j_gene: TRBJ2-7
abundance: once
v_gene: TRBV11-2
d_gene: .
CDR3nt: TGTGCCAGCAGCGCAGTTGGCTACGAGCAGTACTTC
CDR3aa: CASSAVGYEQYF

j_gene: TRBJ2-5
abundance: .
v_gene: TRBV19
d_gene: .
CDR3nt: TGTGCCAGTAGCCTAACAGGGCCCGAGACCCAGTACTTC
CDR3aa: CASSLTGPETQYF

j_gene: TRBJ1-4
abundance: .
v_gene: TRBV6-5
d_gene: TRBD1
CDR3nt: TGTGCCAGCAGTTACAGCTGGACAGGGAATGAAAAACTGTTTTTT
CDR3aa: CASSYSWTGNEKLFF

j_gene: TRBJ2-5
abundance: .
v_gene: TRBV5-4
d_gene: TRBD2
CDR3nt: TGTGCCAGCAGCTGGGGGGGGACTAGTGGAGAGACCCAGTACTTC
CDR3aa: CASSWGGTSGETQYF

j_gene: TRBJ2-7
abundance: .
v_gene: TRBV5-1
d_gene: TRBD1
CDR3nt: TGCGCCAGCAGCTTGGAGGGGACAGTGTCCCTCGAGCAGTACTTC
CDR3aa: CASSLEGTVSLEQYF

j_gene: TRBJ1-4
abundance: .
v_gene: TRBV18
d_gene: TRBD1
CDR3nt: TGTGCCAGCTCACCACAGGGGGCTGCAACTAATGAAAAACTGTTTTTT
CDR3aa: CASSPQGAATNEKLFF

j_gene: TRBJ1-2
abundance: once
v_gene: TRBV12-3/TRBV12-4
d_gene: TRBD1
CDR3nt: TGTGCCAGCAGGATAGGACAGGGCTATGGCTACACCTTC
CDR3aa: CASRIGQGYGYTF

j_gene: TRBJ2-5
abundance: .
v_gene: TRBV11-3
d_gene: .
CDR3nt: TGTGCCAGCAGCCCGACAGGTCAAGAGACCCAGTACTTC
CDR3aa: CASSPTGQETQYF

j_gene: TRBJ2-7
abundance: .
v_gene: TRBV19
d_gene: TRBD2
CDR3nt: TGTGCCAGTAGTCCAGGGACTAGCGGCTACGAGCAGTACTTC
CDR3aa: CASSPGTSGYEQYF

j_gene: TRBJ2-1
abundance: .
v_gene: TRBV30
d_gene: .
CDR3nt: TGTGCCTGGAGACGGGAGTCCTACAATGAGCAGTTCTTC
CDR3aa: CAWRRESYNEQFF

j_gene: TRBJ1-3
abundance: .
v_gene: TRBV19
d_gene: .
CDR3nt: TGTGCCAGCAATAAAAAGGGACACGGACCTTGGAACACCATATATTTT
CDR3aa: CASNKKGHGPWNTIYF

j_gene: TRBJ2-1
abundance: .
v_gene: TRBV5-4
d_gene: TRBD1
CDR3nt: TGTGCCAGCACAGGGCAGGGGGACAATGAGCAGTTCTTC
CDR3aa: CASTGQGDNEQFF

j_gene: TRBJ1-1
abundance: .
v_gene: TRBV11-1
d_gene: .
CDR3nt: TGTGCCAGCAGCTTAGATGAAGGGGACACTGAAGCTTTCTTT
CDR3aa: CASSLDEGDTEAFF

j_gene: TRBJ2-7
abundance: .
v_gene: TRBV19
d_gene: .
CDR3nt: TGTGCCATAAGAGAGGACTACAATCATGGAGAGCAGTACTTC
CDR3aa: CAIREDYNHGEQYF

j_gene: TRBJ1-1
abundance: .
v_gene: TRBV6-5
d_gene: .
CDR3nt: TGTGCCAGCAGTCCCTCCAGGATTTTGAACACTGAAGCTTTCTTT
CDR3aa: CASSPSRILNTEAFF

j_gene: TRBJ1-4
abundance: .
v_gene: TRBV2
d_gene: .
CDR3nt: TGTGCCAGCAGTGCTTGGACAGCGATTAATGAAAAACTGTTTTTT
CDR3aa: CASSAWTAINEKLFF

j_gene: TRBJ1-5
abundance: .
v_gene: TRBV9
d_gene: .
CDR3nt: TGTGCCAGCAGCCGGGGGGACAATCAGCCCCAGCATTTT
CDR3aa: CASSRGDNQPQHF

j_gene: TRBJ1-5
abundance: .
v_gene: TRBV19
d_gene: .
CDR3nt: TGTGCCAGTAGCGGTACCTTAAGCAATCAGCCCCAGCATTTT
CDR3aa: CASSGTLSNQPQHF

j_gene: TRBJ1-2
abundance: .
v_gene: TRBV7-3
d_gene: .
CDR3nt: TGTGCCAGCAGCTTAAATCAGGGAAACTATGGCTACACCTTC
CDR3aa: CASSLNQGNYGYTF

j_gene: TRBJ2-7
abundance: once
v_gene: TRBV6-1
d_gene: TRBD2
CDR3nt: TGTGCCAGCAGTGAAGTTACTAGCGGGACCTACGAGCAGTACTTC
CDR3aa: CASSEVTSGTYEQYF

j_gene: TRBJ2-5
abundance: .
v_gene: TRBV24-1
d_gene: .
CDR3nt: TGTGCCACCAGTGATTCACAGGGCTGGAAGACCCAGTACTTC
CDR3aa: CATSDSQGWKTQYF

j_gene: TRBJ1-3
abundance: .
v_gene: TRBV7-8
d_gene: .
CDR3nt: TGTGCCAGCAGCCTAAGCGGTGGAAACACCATATATTTT
CDR3aa: CASSLSGGNTIYF

j_gene: TRBJ2-7
abundance: few
v_gene: TRBV4-1
d_gene: .
CDR3nt: TGCGCCAGCAGCCAAGCCATCAGGGGCAGGGCCTCCTACGAGCAGTACTTC
CDR3aa: CASSQAIRGRASYEQYF

j_gene: TRBJ2-1
abundance: .
v_gene: TRBV7-3
d_gene: TRBD2
CDR3nt: TGTGCCAGCAGCACAGCGGGAGGGCCATCTAGTGAGCAGTTCTTC
CDR3aa: CASSTAGGPSSEQFF

j_gene: TRBJ1-2
abundance: .
v_gene: TRBV3-1/TRBV3-2
d_gene: TRBD1
CDR3nt: TGTGCCAGCAGCCAAATAATCCCAGGGACAGGGATGGTTTATGGCTACACCTTC
CDR3aa: CASSQIIPGTGMVYGYTF

j_gene: TRBJ2-2
abundance: .
v_gene: TRBV18
d_gene: TRBD1
CDR3nt: TGTGCCAGCTCACCCCGGACAGGGACCACCGGGGAGCTGTTTTTT
CDR3aa: CASSPRTGTTGELFF

j_gene: TRBJ1-1
abundance: .
v_gene: TRBV5-1
d_gene: .
CDR3nt: TGCGCCAGCAGCGGAACAGGGTCGGACACTGAAGCTTTCTTT
CDR3aa: CASSGTGSDTEAFF